The clone carrying this T cell receptor beta chain came up many times. The data are from a study of T cells in Graves' hyperthyroidism and ophthalmopathy. There were TCR beta CDR3 regions amplified from RNA transcripts. Carried out on the TCR CDR3, a first-round RT-PCR used the HTBI primer set. Each CDR3 protein gets one entry after TCRdb re-called the multiplex PCR reads with MiXCR. Among nearly 750,000 distinct CDR3 sequences listed, 30% to 40% were seen once. The CDR3 loop spans 12 amino acids. Germline V gene lookup returns CDR1 SGHNT and CDR2 YENEEA. Trimming took 5 bases from V and 6 from J, leaving 10 bases between them.

The source of this sequence is a woman in her thirties or forties with Graves' hyperthyroidism. Sequences were obtained from blood. This chain uses TRBV11-3 with TRBJ1-1; no reliable D call. CDR3 nucleotide sequence: TGTGCCAGCAGCCCCCGGGTAGCTGAAGCTTTCTTT. Translated, it gives CASSPRVAEAFF.